A selection of T cell receptor beta chains follows, all from one sample in a study of T cells in tumors after PD-1 blockade. Here immunoSEQ multiplex PCR was the method, and the copy in TCRdb shows in-frame clones only, minus some. The table lists some 4,800 clones, around two thirds of them singletons. This specimen consisted of tumor tissue, obtained after anti-PD-1 treatment. The receptors here all came from a human donor with basal cell carcinoma. The conserved cysteine and the conserved F or W are not part of the CDR3 here.

J: TRBJ2-6
V: TRBV19
CDR3: ASKGANTGANVLT

J: TRBJ2-1
V: TRBV20-1
CDR3: SASPSGSYNEQF

J: TRBJ1-3
V: TRBV5-5
CDR3: ASSVTGFGNTIY

J: TRBJ1-2
V: TRBV5-6
CDR3: ASSLYPQTGTSGYT

J: TRBJ2-7
V: TRBV29-1
CDR3: SVEWFYEQY

J: TRBJ2-2
V: TRBV19
CDR3: ASSRTSGGASTGELF

J: TRBJ2-5
V: TRBV5-1
CDR3: ASSQTKGLVGQETQY

J: TRBJ1-2
V: TRBV7-9
CDR3: ASSLSTGTYT

J: TRBJ2-5
V: TRBV6-5
CDR3: ASTPHRGSKTQY

J: TRBJ2-3
V: TRBV27
CDR3: ASSLSGWNVAFTDTQY

J: TRBJ1-6
V: TRBV7-2
CDR3: ASSLGPASPLH

J: TRBJ2-1
V: TRBV21-1
CDR3: ASSRWTIGYNEQF

J: TRBJ1-1
V: TRBV6-1
CDR3: ASSEAPQKNTEAF

J: TRBJ1-1
V: TRBV5-6
CDR3: ASSLDRGRDTEAF

J: TRBJ1-6
V: TRBV3-1/TRBV3-2
CDR3: ASSQKGQSNNSPLH

J: TRBJ2-1
V: TRBV19
CDR3: ASGQGGGNDNEQF

J: TRBJ2-5
V: TRBV7-3
CDR3: ASSMSSGTGQETQY

J: TRBJ1-5
V: TRBV4-2
CDR3: ASAGTVQSAQH

J: TRBJ1-4
V: TRBV7-9
CDR3: ASTFGTANEKLF

J: TRBJ1-2
V: TRBV6-2/TRBV6-3
CDR3: ASSYGRDRYGYT

J: TRBJ2-7
V: TRBV28
CDR3: ASSGTSGRVSSYEQY

J: TRBJ2-7
V: TRBV6-1
CDR3: ASSEGRAGGREQY

J: TRBJ2-1
V: TRBV28
CDR3: ASSHRGWYNEQF

J: TRBJ1-5
V: TRBV6-6
CDR3: ASSPGGGNQPQH

J: TRBJ2-5
V: TRBV4-1
CDR3: ASSPTSQETQY

J: TRBJ2-7
V: TRBV6-5
CDR3: ASSYSFSTPVEQY

J: TRBJ1-2
V: TRBV28
CDR3: ASTPQGGAYGYT

J: TRBJ1-5
V: TRBV27
CDR3: ASSLGQGLNQPQH

J: TRBJ2-4
V: TRBV4-2
CDR3: ASSQGLGEAKNIQY

J: TRBJ1-3
V: TRBV19
CDR3: ASHNENPLGSGNTIY

J: TRBJ2-7
V: TRBV28
CDR3: ASRAPGRRTYEQY

J: TRBJ2-7
V: TRBV5-1
CDR3: ASSLAPGLERAPR

J: TRBJ2-6
V: TRBV5-1
CDR3: ASSLEGFTGANVLT

J: TRBJ1-1
V: TRBV6-2/TRBV6-3
CDR3: ASSYSMGEANTEAF

J: TRBJ2-1
V: TRBV3-1/TRBV3-2
CDR3: ASSQGTQSYNEQF

J: TRBJ1-6
V: TRBV7-2
CDR3: ASSLDRGRGSPLH

J: TRBJ1-1
V: TRBV3-1/TRBV3-2
CDR3: ASSQQAEAF